The 9 T cell receptor beta chains presented below share a single source sample, sequenced in a study of blood T cell repertoires in COVID-19. Sequencing used immunoSEQ multiplex PCR; TCRdb keeps in-frame clones, though not all of them. The sample has about 220,000 clones, around 80% seen once. The sequenced sample was peripheral blood. These receptor sequences come from a man aged 45-60 years with active or convalescent COVID-19.

V gene TRBV5-6 combines with J gene TRBJ1-2; TRBD1 is a possible D gene (5 bases). The CDR3 has 12 residues. Trimming stripped 8 bases from V and 3 bases from J, with 11 bases between. Looked up from germline, CDR1 is SGHDT and CDR2 is YYEEEE. Written as DNA, the CDR3 is TGTGCCAGTGCCGGGGGGGACTATGGCTACACCTTC. Translating it yields CASAGGDYGYTF.

This clone was counted a single time. The chain uses TRBV5-1 and TRBJ2-4; 7 bases agree with TRBD1. V lost 4 bases to trimming and J lost 3 bases; unmatched junction nucleotides: 7. The CDR3 covers 15 residues. From germline, CDR1 is SGHRS and CDR2 YFSETQ. CDR3 amino acids: CASSRDSESKNIQYF. The CDR3 DNA reads as TGCGCCAGCAGCAGGGACAGCGAGAGCAAAAACATTCAGTACTTC.

The chain recombines TRBV7-6 with TRBJ1-2, with D possibly being TRBD1 (5 bases). V dropped 0 bases and J dropped 3 bases, with 17 bases sitting between them. The CDR3 consists of 17 residues. The germline V gene encodes CDR1 SGHVS and CDR2 FNYEAQ. The CDR3 here is CASSLAGSRVGDYGYTF. The CDR3 coding sequence is TGTGCCAGCAGCTTAGCGGGGTCAAGGGTAGGGGACTATGGCTACACCTTC.

The rearrangement joins TRBV20-1 to TRBJ2-7; D possibly corresponds to TRBD2 (5 bases). The CDR3 consists of 13 residues. Germline lookup yields CDR1 DFQATT and CDR2 SNEGSKA (reference sequence). V shed 3 bases and J shed 1 base, with 10 bases lying between them. The CDR3 is CSASSSTSYEQYF. The CDR3 coding sequence is TGCAGTGCTAGTTCTAGCACGTCCTACGAGCAGTACTTC.

J is TRBJ1-1 and V is TRBV19, with no clear D. The germline CDR1 and CDR2 sequences are LNHDA and SQIVND (reference sequence). The CDR3 loop spans 15 amino acids. Trimming stripped 6 bases from V and 3 bases from J, with 17 bases between. The CDR3 bases are TGTGCCAGTAGGCCCTTCTTTACGGCGGACACTGAAGCTTTCTTT. Its translation is CASRPFFTADTEAFF.

V usage is TRBV6-5 and J usage is TRBJ1-1; D is ambiguous. Germline values: CDR1 MNHEY, CDR2 SVGAGI. The CDR3 runs to 11 residues. V was shortened by 6 bases and J by 7 bases, with 9 bases between the two germline ends. The DNA for the CDR3 is TGTGCCAGCAGCCTAGAGAATGAAGCTTTCTTT. Amino acid sequence: CASSLENEAFF.

This chain connects TRBV30 to TRBJ1-4; 7 bases agree with TRBD1. With 1 base clipped from V and 5 bases from J, the junction kept 4 bases outside the gene matches. CDR3 length equals 14 residues. Germline CDR1 and CDR2: GTSNPN and SVGIG (reference sequence). The CDR3 DNA sequence: TGTGCCTGGAGTGGAAGGGGGCTCAATGAAAAACTGTTTTTT. Translating it yields CAWSGRGLNEKLFF.

The chain links TRBV24-1 to TRBJ1-1, with D possibly being TRBD1 (5 bases). The CDR3 sequence is 11 residues long. V dropped 9 bases and J dropped 4 bases, with 8 bases sitting between them. Germline V gene sequence: CDR1 KGHDR, CDR2 SFDVKD. CDR3 sequence: CATWGATEAFF. The CDR3, as DNA: TGTGCCACCTGGGGCGCCACTGAAGCTTTCTTT.

This chain joins TRBV13 and TRBJ2-7; D perhaps matches TRBD2 (5 bases). The CDR3 is made up of 15 amino acids. Trimming cost V 4 bases and J 1 base, with 14 bases left between them. Looked up from germline, CDR1 is PRHDT and CDR2 is FYEKMQ (reference sequence). Written as DNA, the CDR3 is TGTGCCAGCAGCTCCGCGGGCCTAGCATCCTACGAGCAGTACTTC. Encoded protein: CASSSAGLASYEQYF.